This entry concerns a single T cell receptor (beta chain). Its antigen is unidentified. The sample belongs to a study of shared clonotypes between healthy human individuals. Study outcomes and limitations: A reduction in generation probabilities was seen for non-shared clonotypes relative to those shared by all four donors. Even with large depth, rarefaction showed that sorted-subset sequencing was incomplete. Some naive CD4 clonotypes, roughly 5%, turned up in common across a few donors.

Trimming pared 4 bases from V and 5 bases from J, leaving 15 bases between. Germline assignment: CDR1 SGHRS and CDR2 YFSETQ. The CDR3 covers 14 residues. Samples underwent the assay at deep level. TCRdb's table, derived via immunoSEQ multiplex PCR, lists solely in-frame clones and lacks some. In the table there are about a million clones, about 70% of which are singletons. Sequencing was carried out using memory CD4+ T cells sorted from blood. As to subset: CD45RA-negative fraction. The V and J genes are TRBV5-1 and TRBJ1-1; D is perhaps TRBD1 (5 bases). This TCR was recovered from a man in his late teens or twenties in good health. The CDR3 protein is CASSMDPGRTEAFF. In nucleotides, the CDR3 is TGCGCCAGCAGCATGGACCCGGGGCGGACTGAAGCTTTCTTT.